The rows below give T cell receptor beta chains drawn from one sample of a study of cytomegalovirus exposure and HLA in healthy donors. Assay: immunoSEQ multiplex PCR; the TCRdb copy retains only in-frame clones and omits some. The sample gives some 110,000 clones, less than 80% of which show up once; more than 3% is in the top ten. The sample comprised PBMCs. The receptors were gathered from a man aged 55 to 70 in good health and CMV-seronegative. The CDR3 runs from the conserved cysteine through the conserved F or W. The D gene is left open where the match is weak. The listing skips clone size in some rows; elsewhere it reads once, few, many or a size class.

clone size	V gene	J gene	D gene	CDR3 length	CDR3 protein	CDR3 DNA
-	TRBV5-1	TRBJ2-5	TRBD2	17	CASSRHLRGATQETQYF	TGCGCCAGCAGCCGACACTTGCGGGGGGCTACCCAAGAGACCCAGTACTTC
-	TRBV19	TRBJ1-1	-	15	CASRGFMAGNTEAFF	TGTGCCAGTAGAGGTTTTATGGCAGGGAACACTGAAGCTTTCTTT
once	TRBV12-5	TRBJ1-5	-	15	CASGYGQQPNQPQHF	TGTGCTAGTGGCTATGGACAGCAGCCAAATCAGCCCCAGCATTTT
-	TRBV7-8	TRBJ1-4	TRBD1	17	CASSLGAGGMDVRKLFF	TGTGCCAGCAGCTTAGGCGCAGGGGGCATGGATGTGCGAAAACTGTTTTTT
-	TRBV7-6	TRBJ1-1	-	15	CASSLARQTNTEAFF	TGTGCCAGCAGCTTAGCGCGGCAAACGAACACTGAAGCTTTCTTT
once	TRBV7-2	TRBJ1-1	-	14	CASSRQRMNTEAFF	TGTGCCAGCAGCCGACAGAGAATGAACACTGAAGCTTTCTTT
-	TRBV5-1	TRBJ2-1	TRBD2	16	CASSRQTSGGSNEQFF	TGCGCCAGCAGCAGGCAGACTAGCGGGGGGTCAAATGAGCAGTTCTTC
-	TRBV14	TRBJ2-3	-	16	CASSRRGGPRTDTQYF	TGTGCCAGCAGCCGTCGGGGTGGGCCCAGAACAGATACGCAGTATTTT
-	TRBV25-1	TRBJ1-1	-	10	CASSDGEAFF	TGTGCCAGCAGTGATGGTGAGGCTTTCTTT
-	TRBV9	TRBJ2-6	-	15	CASSQGGSGANVLTF	TGTGCCAGCAGCCAGGGGGGTTCTGGGGCCAACGTCCTGACTTTC
-	TRBV6-1	TRBJ2-2	TRBD2	15	CASSLTSGGPGELFF	TGTGCCAGCAGCCTGACTAGCGGGGGGCCCGGGGAGCTGTTTTTT
-	TRBV2	TRBJ1-5	-	14	CASSGPTGNQPQHF	TGTGCCAGCAGTGGGCCGACGGGAAATCAGCCCCAGCATTTT
-	TRBV6-5	TRBJ1-1	TRBD1	15	CASSRGQGMNTEAFF	TGTGCCAGCAGTCGCGGACAGGGGATGAACACTGAAGCTTTCTTT
-	TRBV28	TRBJ2-3	TRBD1	16	CASRPRTGELTDTQYF	TGTGCCAGCAGACCTAGGACAGGGGAACTCACAGATACGCAGTATTTT
few	TRBV7-2	TRBJ2-1	-	13	CASSFERYNEQFF	TGTGCCAGCAGCTTCGAGCGCTACAATGAGCAGTTCTTC
-	TRBV2	TRBJ1-3	TRBD1	16	CASSDLGTGGGNTIYF	TGTGCCAGCAGTGATTTAGGGACAGGGGGCGGAAACACCATATATTTT
few	TRBV23-1	TRBJ2-2	TRBD1	15	CASNTTGANRGELFF	TGCGCCAGCAATACTACAGGGGCGAACCGCGGGGAGCTGTTTTTT
-	TRBV20-1	TRBJ1-1	-	11	CSAIMNTEAFF	TGCAGTGCTATCATGAACACTGAAGCTTTCTTT